The 22 T cell receptor beta chains in this list originate from one sample, sequenced in a study of CD8+CD57+ T cells in acquired aplastic anemia. Profiling of TCR beta VDJ combinations and CDR3 sequences used genomic DNA as template. Each CDR3 protein gets one entry after TCRdb re-called the reads with MiXCR. The table has some 200,000 distinct CDR3 sequences, 48% seen once. An expansion of CD8+CD57+ cells by flow cytometry had been shown in patients chosen for sequencing. Source material: sorted CD4+, CD8+, or CD8+CD57+ T cells (not recorded which) from PBMCs. These receptor sequences come from a human donor with aplastic anemia.

V gene TRBV15 combines with J gene TRBJ2-1, with D unresolved. Per germline, CDR1 LNHNV and CDR2 YYDKDF (reference sequence). This CDR3 is 12 amino acids long. Trimming shortened V by 0 bases and J by 10 bases, and 7 bases separated the two germline ends. DNA for the CDR3: TGTGCCACCAGCAGAGATCTATCGGAGCAGTTCTTC. It is translated as CATSRDLSEQFF.

This clonotype was recorded many times. This rearrangement joins TRBV15 to TRBJ2-7; 12 bases are shared with TRBD1. The germline V gene has CDR1 LNHNV and CDR2 YYDKDF (reference sequence). J was trimmed by 3 bases and V by 0 bases; bases with no gene match: 21. The CDR3 has 22 amino acids. DNA of the CDR3: TGTGCCACCAGCAGAGATCGGGCCGGTGGGACAGGGGGCAGCAGGTCCAGCTACGAGCAGTACTTC. As protein: CATSRDRAGGTGGSRSSYEQYF.

This clonotype was counted many times. This chain joins TRBV12-3 or TRBV12-4 and TRBJ2-3, with 7 bases that match TRBD2. This CDR3 has 15 amino acids. Trimming cost V 5 bases and J 7 bases; bases outside gene matches: 12. This CDR3 reads CASSPLGRGRNTQYF. CDR3 in DNA: TGTGCCAGCAGTCCCCTTGGGCGGGGGAGGAATACGCAGTATTTT.

This clonotype appeared once. This rearrangement joins TRBV29-1 to TRBJ2-5; TRBD1 matches at 9 bases. The CDR3 runs to 12 residues. J gave up 4 bases and V 5 bases, and 2 bases lay outside the gene matches. Germline V gene data show CDR1 as SQVTM and CDR2 as ANQGSEA. For the CDR3, the DNA is TGCAGCGTTCAGACAGGGGGAGAGACCCAGTACTTC. Translating gives CSVQTGGETQYF.

This chain uses TRBV7-9 with TRBJ2-2, with TRBD2 matching over 9 bases. This CDR3 region has 14 residues. V was clipped by 6 bases and J by 6 bases; unmatched bases: 5. The germline gives CDR1 SEHNR, CDR2 FQNEAQ (reference sequence). CDR3 region: CASSPSGAAGELFF. The CDR3 DNA follows: TGTGCCAGCAGTCCTAGCGGGGCGGCCGGGGAGCTGTTTTTT.

This rearrangement joins TRBV20-1 to TRBJ1-6; D remains ambiguous. Trimming took 6 bases from V and 9 from J, leaving 12 bases between them. Germline V gene lookup returns CDR1 DFQATT and CDR2 SNEGSKA (reference sequence). This CDR3 region has 12 residues. CDR3: CSAGSQASPLHF. The DNA for the CDR3 is TGCAGTGCCGGTAGTCAAGCTTCACCCCTCCACTTT.

The chain links TRBV10-3 to TRBJ1-6, with TRBD1 matching 9 bases. The CDR3 contains 15 residues. The germline V gene encodes CDR1 ENHRY and CDR2 SYGVKD. Trimming cost V 5 bases and J 10 bases; bases outside gene matches: 9. In nucleotides, the CDR3 is TGTGCCATCAGTCCAGTGGGACAGGGAAAATCACCCCTCCACTTT. Its protein product is CAISPVGQGKSPLHF.

The V gene is TRBV7-6, the J gene TRBJ2-5; tentatively, D is TRBD1 (5 bases). The V and J ends lost 4 bases and 2 bases respectively, with 29 bases between them. The CDR3 runs to 20 residues. Germline values: CDR1 SGHVS, CDR2 FNYEAQ. The CDR3 region is CASSSNTDSNSLRQQETQYF. For the CDR3, the DNA is TGTGCCAGCAGCTCCAATACCGACAGCAATTCGTTACGACAGCAAGAGACCCAGTACTTC.

This sequence joins TRBV24-1 and TRBJ2-1; 7 nucleotides align to TRBD1. The germline CDR1 and CDR2 sequences are KGHDR and SFDVKD. This CDR3 has 15 amino acids. The V gene end was trimmed by 4 bases and the J gene end by 2 bases; junction bases not matched to a gene: 4. CDR3 nucleotides: TGTGCCACCAGTGAGACGGGACAGCCCTACAATGAGCAGTTCTTC. This encodes CATSETGQPYNEQFF.

This chain links TRBV5-5 with TRBJ2-5; D ambiguous. The CDR3 length is 12 residues. CDR1 is SGHKS, CDR2 YYEKEE, per germline (reference sequence). V lost 4 bases, J lost 3 bases, and 7 bases lay in between. DNA for the CDR3: TGTGCCAGCAGCGGGGTCGAAGAGACCCAGTACTTC. Amino acid sequence: CASSGVEETQYF.

This clonotype appeared once. The CDR3 nucleotides are TGTGCCAGCAGCCCCGGCGCAGGGACCTACGAGCAGTACTTC. Its protein product is CASSPGAGTYEQYF. The chain uses TRBV7-2 and TRBJ2-7; D might be TRBD1 (5 bases). The CDR3 runs 14 residues. The V and J ends lost 5 bases and 2 bases respectively, with 13 bases between them. Germline CDR1 is SGHTA and CDR2 is FQGNSA.

This rearrangement joins TRBV20-1 to TRBJ2-7; 10 nucleotides match TRBD1. Per the germline V gene, CDR1 is DFQATT and CDR2 is SNEGSKA (reference sequence). The length of the CDR3 is 14 residues. Trimming took 4 bases from V and 5 from J; bases not matched to a gene: 8. The CDR3 DNA sequence: TGCAGTGCTATACGGGACAGGGGAGTAAACGAGCAGTACTTC. This translates into CSAIRDRGVNEQYF.

This clonotype was observed at least ten times. CDR3 nucleotides: TGTGCTAGTGCTGACCATGACGGCACTGAAGCTTTCTTT. Translated, it gives CASADHDGTEAFF. This sequence joins TRBV12-5 and TRBJ1-1; the D is unclear. This CDR3 spans 13 amino acids. Per the germline V gene, CDR1 is LGHNT and CDR2 is FRNRAP. Trimming removed 7 bases at V and 4 bases at J, with 13 bases between.

The CDR3 spells CASSLGGRANSWYF. The CDR3 region has the DNA TGTGCCAGCAGCTTAGGAGGGAGGGCCAATAGTTGGTACTTC. The chain employs TRBV7-9 and TRBJ2-7; 7 bases are a match to TRBD2. Trimming cost V 1 base and J 12 bases; bases outside gene matches: 12. Germline-derived CDR1 and CDR2 are SEHNR and FQNEAQ (reference sequence). The CDR3 is made up of 14 amino acids. The variable domain in full, completed from reference TRBV7-9 and TRBJ2-7, reads DTGVSQNPRHKITKRGQNVTFRCDPISEHNRLYWYRQTLGQGPEFLTYFQNEAQLEKSRLLSDRFSAERPKGSFSTLEIQRTEQGDSAMYLCASSLGGRANSWYFGPGTRLTVT.

The rearrangement links TRBV11-2 to TRBJ2-7; 7 bases agree with TRBD1. Germline assignment: CDR1 SGHAT and CDR2 FQNNGV. The CDR3 consists of 14 residues. V trimming: 5 bases; J trimming: 5 bases; junction bases outside the gene matches: 9. The CDR3 coding sequence is TGTGCCAGCAGCCAAGAGGACAGGTACCACGAGCAGTACTTC. This translates into CASSQEDRYHEQYF.

The chain uses TRBV7-9 and TRBJ2-1, with 10 bases aligning to TRBD2. V lost 5 bases, J lost 6 bases, and 13 bases stayed unmatched. The length of the CDR3 is 17 residues. CDR1 is SEHNR and CDR2 is FQNEAQ in the germline V gene (reference sequence). The CDR3 protein is CASSANRGSGRPNEQFF. CDR3 nucleotides: TGTGCCAGCAGCGCTAATCGGGGTAGCGGGAGGCCCAATGAGCAGTTCTTC.

The rearrangement links TRBV20-1 to TRBJ1-3, with D maybe TRBD1 (5 bases). V dropped 3 bases and J dropped 0 bases, with 15 bases sitting between them. The CDR3 covers 16 residues. The germline CDR1 and CDR2 sequences are DFQATT and SNEGSKA (reference sequence). In nucleotides, the CDR3 is TGCAGTGCTAGGGAGGGGCTGTCATACTCTGGAAACACCATATATTTT. Translated, it gives CSAREGLSYSGNTIYF.

The chain couples TRBV25-1 to TRBJ2-3, with D perhaps TRBD1 or TRBD2 (5 bases each). The germline CDR1 and CDR2 sequences are MGHDK and SYGVNS. The V end was cut by 1 base, the J end by 6 bases, with 14 bases between. CDR3 size: 15 residues. The CDR3 region is CASSESGRSGDTQYF. CDR3 in DNA: TGTGCCAGCAGTGAATCGGGACGGTCGGGGGATACGCAGTATTTT. The whole variable domain, filled in from reference TRBV25-1 and TRBJ2-3, reads EADIYQTPRYLVIGTGKKITLECSQTMGHDKMYWYQQDPGMELHLIHYSYGVNSTEKGDLSSESTVSRIRTEHFPLTLESARPSHTSQYLCASSESGRSGDTQYFGPGTRLTVL.

This clonotype was seen many times. The CDR3 nucleotides read TGTGCCAGCAGGGAGGACACTGAAGCTTTCTTT. Its protein is CASREDTEAFF. The chain couples TRBV5-4 to TRBJ1-1, with no clear D. This CDR3 comprises 11 residues. The V end was cut by 5 bases, the J end by 3 bases, with 5 bases between. Germline V gene lookup returns CDR1 SGHNT and CDR2 YYREEE (reference sequence).

Of note for this clonotype: At one end the junction does not follow the germline gene, possibly because of a read error. This sequence joins TRBV2 and TRBJ1-5; TRBD1 aligns across 12 bases. In germline, CDR1 is SNHLY, CDR2 FYNNEI. This CDR3 contains 16 residues. The CDR3 spells CASREGGQGAFQPQHF. The CDR3 coding sequence is TGTGCCAGCAGGGAAGGGGGACAGGGGGCGTTTCAGCCCCAGCATTTT.

This clonotype appeared a single time. Here the CDR3 DNA reads TGCAGCGTTGCGGGACTAGCGCTAAATGAGCAGTTCTTC. Its protein product is CSVAGLALNEQFF. The chain couples TRBV29-1 to TRBJ2-1, with 10 bases identical to TRBD2. The germline CDR1 and CDR2 sequences are SQVTM and ANQGSEA. CDR3 size: 13 residues. The ends lost 4 bases at V and 7 bases at J; junction bases unmatched: 4.

This clonotype was picked up a small number of times. This chain uses TRBV24-1 with TRBJ2-2; perhaps TRBD1 as D (7 bases). CDR3 length: 16 amino acids. Trimming cost V 6 bases and J 0 bases, with 13 bases left between them. Germline lookup yields CDR1 KGHDR and CDR2 SFDVKD. CDR3 nucleotide sequence: TGTGCCACCAGTAAGGGGGGACAGCCGAACACCGGGGAGCTGTTTTTT. This sequence encodes CATSKGGQPNTGELFF.